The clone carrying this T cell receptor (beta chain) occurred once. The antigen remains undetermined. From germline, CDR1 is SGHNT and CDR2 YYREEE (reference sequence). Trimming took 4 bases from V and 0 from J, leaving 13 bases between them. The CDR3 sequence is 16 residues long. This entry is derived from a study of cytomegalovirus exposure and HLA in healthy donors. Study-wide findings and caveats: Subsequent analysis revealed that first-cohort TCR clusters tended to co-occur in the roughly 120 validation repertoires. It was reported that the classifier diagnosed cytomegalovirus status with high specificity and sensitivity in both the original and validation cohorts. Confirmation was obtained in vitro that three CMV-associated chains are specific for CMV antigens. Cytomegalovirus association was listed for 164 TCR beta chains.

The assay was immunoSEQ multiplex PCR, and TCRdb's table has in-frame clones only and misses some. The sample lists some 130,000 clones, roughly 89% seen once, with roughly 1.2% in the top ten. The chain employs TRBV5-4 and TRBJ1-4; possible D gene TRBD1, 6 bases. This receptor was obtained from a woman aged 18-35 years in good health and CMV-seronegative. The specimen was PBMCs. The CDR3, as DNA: TGTGCCAGCAGCCCGGGGGGGGGCGCAACTAATGAAAAACTGTTTTTT. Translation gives CASSPGGGATNEKLFF.